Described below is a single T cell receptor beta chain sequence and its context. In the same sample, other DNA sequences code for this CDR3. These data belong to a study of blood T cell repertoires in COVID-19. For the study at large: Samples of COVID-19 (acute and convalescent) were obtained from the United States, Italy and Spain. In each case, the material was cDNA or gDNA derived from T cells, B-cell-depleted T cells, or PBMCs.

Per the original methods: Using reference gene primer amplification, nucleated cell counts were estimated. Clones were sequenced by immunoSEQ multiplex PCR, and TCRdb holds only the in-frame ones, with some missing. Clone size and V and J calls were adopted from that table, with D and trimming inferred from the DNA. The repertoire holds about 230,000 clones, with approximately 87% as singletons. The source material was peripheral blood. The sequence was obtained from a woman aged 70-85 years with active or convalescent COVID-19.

As DNA, the CDR3 is TGTGCCAGCAGCCGCGACCGGGATCAGCCCCAGCATTTT. It codes for CASSRDRDQPQHF. The genes are TRBV3-1 (or the pseudogene TRBV3-2) and TRBJ1-5; no definite D call. The CDR3 spans 13 residues. Trimming cost V 4 bases and J 5 bases, with 9 bases left between them. Germline V gene data show CDR1 as LGHDT and CDR2 as YNNKEL (reference sequence).